The rows below give T cell receptor beta chains drawn from one sample of a study of T cells after yellow fever vaccination. TCRdb ran MiXCR on the 5' RACE reads and lists one entry per CDR3 protein. The table has hundreds of thousands of distinct CDR3 sequences, 9% to 15% seen once. The material was PBMCs, obtained on the day of the yellow fever booster vaccination. These receptor sequences come from a man aged 30 to 39 who received the YFV17D yellow fever vaccine. Both conserved end residues are part of each CDR3. A D gene is named only where the DNA matches it firmly. Expanded clones get a size class; other rows say once, few or many, or leave the size out.

>TRBJ2-7|TRBD1|few|TRBV7-3
CASSLGQGTSDEQYF
TGTGCCAGCAGCCTGGGACAGGGGACGTCGGACGAGCAGTACTTC
>TRBJ2-7|TRBD1|.|TRBV29-1
CSVEGQQTYEQYF
TGCAGCGTTGAGGGACAGCAAACCTACGAGCAGTACTTC
>TRBJ2-7|TRBD1|few|TRBV6-1
CASSEEAGGSREQYF
TGTGCCAGCAGTGAGGAGGCAGGGGGCTCGCGCGAGCAGTACTTC
>TRBJ2-5|.|.|TRBV7-2
CASSLVVGAQETQYF
TGTGCCAGCAGCTTAGTTGTAGGAGCCCAAGAGACCCAGTACTTC
>TRBJ2-3|.|.|TRBV28
CASRQGSHTQYF
TGTGCCAGCAGGCAGGGATCCCATACGCAGTATTTT
>TRBJ2-3|.|.|TRBV5-4
CASSTGGTVSTDTQYF
TGTGCCAGCAGCACCGGAGGGACGGTATCGACAGATACGCAGTATTTT
>TRBJ2-7|.|many|TRBV3-2
CASSHPGGQGSSYEQYF
TGTGCCAGCAGCCACCCTGGCGGACAGGGAAGCTCCTACGAGCAGTACTTC
>TRBJ2-7|.|many|TRBV5-1
CASSLHDSYEQYF
TGCGCCAGCAGCTTGCATGACAGCTACGAGCAGTACTTC
>TRBJ1-2|.|.|TRBV3-1
CASSQGPTGNYGYTF
TGTGCCAGCAGCCAGGGCCCGACGGGGAACTATGGCTACACCTTC
>TRBJ2-6|TRBD2|few|TRBV6-2/TRBV6-3
CASTSGRGANVLTF
TGTGCCAGCACTAGCGGGAGAGGGGCCAACGTCCTGACTTTC
>TRBJ1-2|TRBD1|.|TRBV7-2
CASSHQGGGYTF
TGTGCCAGCAGCCACCAGGGGGGTGGCTACACCTTC
>TRBJ1-1|.|.|TRBV5-6
CASSLGPNLNTEAFF
TGTGCCAGCAGCTTGGGGCCCAACTTGAACACTGAAGCTTTCTTT
>TRBJ1-2|.|few|TRBV20-1
CSAIGTLYGYTF
TGCAGTGCTATCGGGACACTCTATGGCTACACCTTC
>TRBJ2-4|.|.|TRBV20-1
CSARFVNIQYF
TGCAGTGCTAGATTCGTAAACATTCAGTACTTC
>TRBJ1-3|.|many|TRBV7-2
CASSLYLGTSGNTIYF
TGTGCCAGCAGCTTATATCTGGGCACCTCTGGAAACACCATATATTTT
>TRBJ2-1|TRBD2|few|TRBV29-1
CSVERGGRAYNEQFF
TGCAGCGTTGAGCGGGGCGGGAGGGCCTACAATGAGCAGTTCTTC
>TRBJ2-3|TRBD2|few|TRBV5-1
CASSSTSGSGDTQYF
TGCGCCAGCAGCTCGACTAGCGGGAGTGGAGATACGCAGTATTTT
>TRBJ2-2|TRBD2|many|TRBV12-3/TRBV12-4
CASGLGTSGTGELFF
TGTGCCAGCGGTTTGGGGACTAGCGGCACCGGGGAGCTGTTTTTT
>TRBJ1-1|.|few|TRBV7-6
CASSFRVGGQAFF
TGTGCCAGCAGCTTTCGAGTCGGCGGGCAGGCTTTCTTT
>TRBJ2-3|TRBD2|few|TRBV5-1
CASSLGLAEDTQYF
TGCGCCAGCAGCTTGGGACTAGCAGAAGATACGCAGTATTTT
>TRBJ2-3|TRBD1|few|TRBV7-2
CASSLAGTGGPDTQYF
TGTGCCAGCAGCTTAGCGGGGACAGGGGGGCCAGATACGCAGTATTTT
>TRBJ1-2|.|few|TRBV28
CASSYPGQRSYGYTF
TGTGCCAGCAGTTACCCGGGACAACGTAGCTATGGCTACACCTTC
>TRBJ2-1|.|few|TRBV6-2/TRBV6-3
CASHPGGLGSGNEQFF
TGTGCCAGCCACCCCGGGGGGCTAGGATCGGGTAATGAGCAGTTCTTC
>TRBJ1-1|TRBD1|.|TRBV28
CASRGTGRNTEAFF
TGTGCCAGCAGGGGGACAGGGAGGAACACTGAAGCTTTCTTT
>TRBJ1-1|TRBD1|few|TRBV7-6
CASSLGQGANTEAFF
TGTGCCAGCAGCTTGGGTCAGGGGGCGAACACTGAAGCTTTCTTT
>TRBJ1-1|.|many|TRBV6-5
CASSYKGATEAFF
TGTGCCAGCAGTTACAAAGGGGCGACTGAAGCTTTCTTT
>TRBJ2-1|.|.|TRBV4-1
CASSANYEQFF
TGCGCCAGCAGCGCCAATTATGAGCAGTTCTTC
>TRBJ1-5|.|.|TRBV5-1
CASSVDGTYSNQPQHF
TGCGCCAGCAGCGTGGACGGCACCTATAGCAATCAGCCCCAGCATTTT
>TRBJ2-1|TRBD1|.|TRBV10-3
CAISDDRGRKDEQFF
TGTGCCATCAGTGATGACAGGGGGCGCAAGGATGAGCAGTTCTTC
>TRBJ1-4|.|few|TRBV7-8
CASSPEGGGEKLFF
TGTGCCAGCAGCCCCGAGGGGGGGGGTGAAAAACTGTTTTTT
>TRBJ1-3|.|few|TRBV7-8
CASSYHGGNTIYF
TGTGCCAGCAGCTACCACGGTGGAAACACCATATATTTT
>TRBJ2-7|TRBD2|.|TRBV30
CAWSVRGGLAVYEQYF
TGTGCCTGGAGTGTACGAGGGGGACTAGCGGTCTACGAGCAGTACTTC
>TRBJ1-1|.|.|TRBV4-3
CASSQGAPQIQYTEAFF
TGCGCCAGCAGCCAAGGGGCCCCACAGATACAATACACTGAAGCTTTCTTT
>TRBJ2-7|TRBD2|few|TRBV20-1
CSASGTSGRARMYEQYF
TGCAGTGCCAGTGGGACTAGCGGGAGGGCCAGGATGTACGAGCAGTACTTC
>TRBJ1-1|.|.|TRBV5-5
CASSFIRGAGTEAFF
TGTGCCAGCAGCTTCATCCGGGGGGCTGGCACTGAAGCTTTCTTT
>TRBJ2-7|TRBD1|.|TRBV28
CASSTGRTGTYYEQYF
TGTGCCAGCAGCACGGGGCGGACAGGGACCTACTACGAGCAGTACTTC
>TRBJ2-1|TRBD1|.|TRBV5-1
CASSQNRGVSYNKQFF
TGCGCCAGCAGCCAAAACAGGGGGGTCTCCTACAATAAGCAGTTCTTC
>TRBJ2-1|TRBD2|few|TRBV5-6
CASRSGLAAHYRNNEQFF
TGTGCCAGCCGCTCCGGGCTAGCGGCACACTACCGAAACAATGAGCAGTTCTTC
>TRBJ2-3|.|few|TRBV25-1
CASSEYAYRYTDTQYF
TGTGCCAGCAGTGAATACGCCTACCGCTACACAGATACGCAGTATTTT
>TRBJ2-1|.|few|TRBV7-2
CASSLSRDHNEQFF
TGTGCCAGCAGCTTAAGCAGGGACCACAATGAGCAGTTCTTC
>TRBJ2-5|.|few|TRBV9
CASSVALTYQETQYF
TGTGCCAGCAGCGTAGCCCTGACATACCAAGAGACCCAGTACTTC
>TRBJ2-1|.|.|TRBV18
CASSPSRDEQFF
TGTGCCAGCTCACCTAGCCGGGATGAGCAGTTCTTC
>TRBJ2-1|TRBD2|few|TRBV14
CASSRHSGLAGGFYNEQFF
TGTGCCAGCAGCCGACATAGTGGACTAGCGGGAGGGTTCTACAATGAGCAGTTCTTC
>TRBJ2-7|.|few|TRBV20-1
CSAPRGGGGTYEQYF
TGCAGTGCTCCCAGAGGGGGGGGAGGGACCTACGAGCAGTACTTC
>TRBJ2-5|.|few|TRBV5-1
CASSFRETADQETQYF
TGCGCCAGCAGCTTCCGCGAGACAGCAGACCAAGAGACCCAGTACTTC
>TRBJ2-1|.|few|TRBV20-1
CSAPMIGSSSYNEQFF
TGCAGTGCTCCTATGATTGGATCGAGCTCCTACAATGAGCAGTTCTTC
>TRBJ2-7|TRBD1|few|TRBV6-5
CASSYFDRGSYEQYF
TGTGCCAGCAGTTACTTCGACAGGGGTAGCTACGAGCAGTACTTC
>TRBJ2-1|.|.|TRBV7-6
CASSPGGVHITF
TGTGCCAGCAGCCCCGGAGGGGTACATATAACCTTC
>TRBJ2-5|.|few|TRBV29-1
CSPGVGGETQYF
TGCAGCCCCGGAGTAGGCGGAGAGACCCAGTACTTC
>TRBJ2-7|TRBD2|.|TRBV12-3/TRBV12-4
CASSSSGSHSYEQYF
TGTGCCAGCAGCTCTAGCGGGAGCCATTCCTACGAGCAGTACTTC
>TRBJ2-5|TRBD1|few|TRBV29-1
CSVGGDRTQYF
TGCAGCGTTGGTGGGGACAGGACCCAGTACTTC
>TRBJ2-1|.|few|TRBV6-2/TRBV6-3
CASSYSAVEYNEQFF
TGTGCCAGCAGTTACAGCGCGGTTGAATACAATGAGCAGTTCTTC